This T cell receptor (beta chain) derives from a study of blood T cells in healthy people across ages. Whenever a sample was processed, at least 6.5 million PBMCs were isolated. Next came a second PCR, run for roughly 6 to 11 cycles, which used a sample-barcoded 5' primer along with a J-beta primer mix. TCRdb reprocessed the 5' RACE reads via MiXCR and lists one record per CDR3 protein. The table includes around 820,000 distinct CDR3 sequences, approximately 25% detected once. This clonotype was picked up a small number of times. These data were likewise used in another study, on T cells of mothers and their children. That study reports: No clone of persistent microchimeric T cells was detected.

The sample consisted of blood. The TCR comes from a boy under 18 in good health.

DNA of the CDR3: TGTGCCAGCAGCGCAGAGGGACGAGCGGGTAATGAGCAGTTCTTC. Translating gives CASSAEGRAGNEQFF. The chain recombines TRBV25-1 with TRBJ2-1, with TRBD2 as a possible D gene (6 bases). The CDR3 consists of 15 residues. The germline V and J ends were trimmed by 6 bases and 7 bases, with 19 bases remaining between them. Germline assignment: CDR1 MGHDK and CDR2 SYGVNS.